This record looks at one T cell receptor (beta chain) sequence and its context. This sample is drawn from a study of blood T cell repertoires in COVID-19. Study details: Whether acute or convalescent, the COVID-19 samples came from the United States, Italy and Spain. The cDNA or gDNA used as material had been derived from T cells, B-cell-depleted T cells, or PBMCs.

Per the authors' pipeline: Amplification with reference gene primers provided the estimates of nucleated cell counts. Assay: immunoSEQ multiplex PCR; the TCRdb copy retains only in-frame clones and omits some. V, J and clone size are those of that table, while D and trimming were read from the DNA. Seen here are fewer than 85,000 clones, about 74% observed once, and the top ten hold just over 2.5%. Germline CDR1 SGDLS, CDR2 YYNGEE. The CDR3 is 16 amino acids. The V end lost 3 bases, the J end lost 8 bases, and 21 bases lay between the germline ends. The sequenced sample consisted of peripheral blood. The receptor was isolated from a human donor with acute or convalescent COVID-19. The donor label of this sample is uncertain. J is TRBJ1-5 and V is TRBV9; tentatively, D is TRBD1 (5 bases). The CDR3 protein is CASSAGVMGDAKPQHF. In DNA, the CDR3 is TGTGCCAGCAGCGCGGGGGTTATGGGGGACGCGAAGCCCCAGCATTTT.